The clone carrying this TCR beta chain was observed at least ten times. This record comes from a study of T cells after yellow fever vaccination. TCR cDNA, made by 5'RACE template switching, carried an added universal primer site and UMIs. In TCRdb, the 5' RACE reads were re-called with MiXCR into one record per CDR3 protein. The sample includes 300,000 to 350,000 distinct CDR3 sequences, approximately 4.3% of them seen just once. The CDR3 runs 15 residues. The germline CDR1 and CDR2 sequences are DFQATT and SNEGSKA (reference sequence). The V segment lost 0 bases and the J segment 6 bases; nucleotides outside the gene matches: 6.

The receptor was derived from a young man who received the YFV17D yellow fever vaccine. The rearrangement links TRBV20-1 to TRBJ1-5; 9 bases line up with TRBD1. Source: PBMCs, taken 15 days after the yellow fever booster vaccination. This chain's CDR3 is CSARDLGQGSQPQHF. The CDR3 DNA sequence: TGCAGTGCTAGAGATCTTGGACAGGGGAGTCAGCCCCAGCATTTT.